Below, 17 T cell receptor beta chains from the same sample are listed, as sequenced in a study of T cell responses to AZD1222 COVID-19 vaccine. Only in-frame clones appear in the TCRdb table, and some are missing; sequencing was by immunoSEQ multiplex PCR. This sample has some 120,000 clones; roughly nine tenths occur once, and the top ten carry around 1.5%. The starting material was peripheral blood, obtained on day 0 of AZD1222 vaccination. The receptors were gathered from an adult in good health.

DNA of the CDR3: TGTGCCAGCAGCTACCCGGCGAAGCCTGGAAACACCATATATTTT. This codes for CASSYPAKPGNTIYF. V and J are TRBV7-9 and TRBJ1-3; no firm D call. Per the germline V gene, CDR1 is SEHNR and CDR2 is FQNEAQ (reference sequence). The CDR3 length is 15 residues. The V end was cut by 4 bases, the J end by 2 bases, with 12 bases between.

This chain links TRBV12-3 or TRBV12-4 with TRBJ2-7; the match to TRBD2 covers 10 bases. Trimming at V came to 3 bases and at J to 4 bases, leaving 0 bases not matched to a gene. This CDR3 contains 13 residues. The CDR3 sequence is CASSFSGRYEQYF. The CDR3 coding sequence is TGTGCCAGCAGTTTTAGCGGGAGGTACGAGCAGTACTTC.

The V gene is TRBV5-1, the J gene TRBJ1-5, with D unresolved. CDR1 and CDR2 from the germline V gene are SGHRS and YFSETQ. Trimming left V 1 base short and J 4 bases short, with 6 bases between. The CDR3 has 13 residues. CDR3 bases: TGCGCCAGCAGCTTGTACAGAAATCAGCCCCAGCATTTT. Translated, it gives CASSLYRNQPQHF.

This clone occurred a few times. The chain combines TRBV7-6 with TRBJ1-1; the D is unclear. Between the trimmed V and J ends, which lost 1 base and 0 bases, there was a span of 9 bases. Germline CDR1 is SGHVS and CDR2 is FNYEAQ. This CDR3 region has 15 residues. As DNA, the CDR3 is TGTGCCAGCAGCTTAGGATGGGGATTGAACACTGAAGCTTTCTTT. Translation gives CASSLGWGLNTEAFF.

The chain couples TRBV19 to TRBJ1-5; D perhaps matches TRBD1 (6 bases). Trimming left V 3 bases short and J 0 bases short, with 15 bases between. Per germline, CDR1 LNHDA and CDR2 SQIVND (reference sequence). The CDR3 is 17 amino acids. CDR3 coding DNA: TGTGCCAGTAGTATGGGAGGGGGGGGTGTTAGCAATCAGCCCCAGCATTTT. It codes for CASSMGGGGVSNQPQHF.

V is TRBV4-1 and J is TRBJ2-5; D ambiguous. V gave up 1 base and J gave up 1 base, with 10 bases separating them. CDR3 length equals 15 residues. The germline V gene has CDR1 MGHRA and CDR2 YSYEKL. The CDR3 region has the DNA TGCGCCAGCAGCCAAGCGTCGATGGTCCAAGAGACCCAGTACTTC. Protein sequence: CASSQASMVQETQYF.

The CDR3 loop reads CASSSAPQQFF. CDR3 sequence (DNA): TGTGCCAGCAGCTCCGCCCCGCAGCAGTTCTTC. V gene TRBV5-8 combines with J gene TRBJ2-1; D is unresolved. In germline, CDR1 is SGHTS, CDR2 YDEGEE. Between the trimmed V and J ends, which lost 3 bases and 11 bases, there was a span of 9 bases. The CDR3 is 11 residues long.

V gene TRBV4-3 combines with J gene TRBJ1-2; 7 bases line up with TRBD1. Trimming at V came to 3 bases and at J to 4 bases, leaving 5 bases not matched to a gene. The CDR3 covers 14 residues. Germline-derived CDR1 and CDR2 are LGHNA and YSLEER. Here the CDR3 reads CASSQNRGGYGYTF. CDR3 coding DNA: TGCGCCAGCAGCCAGAACAGGGGCGGCTATGGCTACACCTTC.

The chain carries TRBV7-3 and TRBJ2-3; 8 bases are shared with TRBD2. The CDR3 loop spans 17 amino acids. J gave up 1 base and V 2 bases, and 8 bases lay outside the gene matches. Germline CDR1 and CDR2: SGHTA and FQGTGA. CDR3 protein: CASSLEAAGAGTDTQYF. CDR3 DNA: TGTGCCAGCAGCTTAGAGGCAGCGGGAGCTGGCACAGATACGCAGTATTTT.

The chain has TRBV5-5 and TRBJ2-3; D not resolved. From germline, CDR1 is SGHKS and CDR2 YYEKEE (reference sequence). CDR3 length: 15 amino acids. V lost 5 bases and J 1 base, leaving 14 bases between the germline ends. In DNA, the CDR3 is TGTGCCAGCAGTACGGACGGGCACCGCACAGATACGCAGTATTTT. It is translated as CASSTDGHRTDTQYF.

The chain couples TRBV30 to TRBJ1-6, with 7 bases that match TRBD1. This CDR3 is 12 amino acids long. Germline assignment: CDR1 GTSNPN and CDR2 SVGIG (reference sequence). Trimming at V came to 5 bases and at J to 9 bases, leaving 4 bases not matched to a gene. The chain's CDR3 is CAWVQGRSPLHF. CDR3 bases: TGTGCCTGGGTACAGGGGCGTTCACCCCTCCACTTT.

This chain connects TRBV5-6 to TRBJ1-3; a weak D match, TRBD1 (6 bases). V was clipped by 0 bases and J by 2 bases, with 9 bases between them. CDR3 length: 15 amino acids. The germline V gene has CDR1 SGHDT and CDR2 YYEEEE. For the CDR3, the DNA is TGTGCCAGCAGCTTGGTTGGGGGCACTGGAAACACCATATATTTT. Translation: CASSLVGGTGNTIYF.

The chain couples TRBV19 to TRBJ1-5; no reliable D call. Germline V gene sequence: CDR1 LNHDA, CDR2 SQIVND (reference sequence). The CDR3 runs to 14 residues. V was trimmed by 9 bases and J by 0 bases, leaving 12 bases between them. CDR3 DNA: TGTGCCAGCCGCCAGAGCAATAGCAATCAGCCCCAGCATTTT. Translating gives CASRQSNSNQPQHF.

The chain has TRBV4-3 and TRBJ2-2, with D hard to call. This CDR3 contains 12 residues. Germline assignment: CDR1 LGHNA and CDR2 YSLEER. V gave up 3 bases and J gave up 5 bases, with 4 bases separating them. CDR3 DNA sequence: TGCGCCAGCAGCCACCCAACCGGGGAGCTGTTTTTT. It translates to CASSHPTGELFF.

The rearrangement links TRBV21-1 to TRBJ1-2; TRBD1 is the table's D call and was not checked against the DNA. TRBV21-1 is annotated as a pseudogene. The CDR3 has 13 amino acids. The CDR3 DNA is TGTGCCAGCAGCAAGGGTCAGGACTATGGCTACACCTTC. Protein product: CASSKGQDYGYTF.

The genes are TRBV6-5 and TRBJ2-1; a weak D match, TRBD2 (5 bases). This CDR3 is 14 amino acids long. Germline CDR1 MNHEY, CDR2 SVGAGI. V lost 5 bases to trimming and J lost 12 bases, with 20 bases between them. Here the CDR3 reads CASSRASSRSRQFF. CDR3 nucleotides: TGTGCCAGCAGTCGGGCTAGCAGCCGATCAAGGCAGTTCTTC.

DNA for the CDR3: TGTGCCAGCAGTTCCTCGGCCGTTTTCTCTGGAAACACCATATATTTT. As protein: CASSSSAVFSGNTIYF. The rearrangement uses TRBV28 and TRBJ1-3, with D hard to call. The CDR3 runs to 16 residues. The V and J ends lost 4 bases and 0 bases respectively, with 13 bases between them. Germline V gene sequence: CDR1 MDHEN, CDR2 SYDVKM. Supplemented by reference TRBV28 and TRBJ1-3, the full variable domain reads DVKVTQSSRYLVKRTGEKVFLECVQDMDHENMFWYRQDPGLGLRLIYFSYDVKMKEKGDIPEGYSVSREKKERFSLILESASTNQTSMYLCASSSSAVFSGNTIYFGEGSWLTVV.